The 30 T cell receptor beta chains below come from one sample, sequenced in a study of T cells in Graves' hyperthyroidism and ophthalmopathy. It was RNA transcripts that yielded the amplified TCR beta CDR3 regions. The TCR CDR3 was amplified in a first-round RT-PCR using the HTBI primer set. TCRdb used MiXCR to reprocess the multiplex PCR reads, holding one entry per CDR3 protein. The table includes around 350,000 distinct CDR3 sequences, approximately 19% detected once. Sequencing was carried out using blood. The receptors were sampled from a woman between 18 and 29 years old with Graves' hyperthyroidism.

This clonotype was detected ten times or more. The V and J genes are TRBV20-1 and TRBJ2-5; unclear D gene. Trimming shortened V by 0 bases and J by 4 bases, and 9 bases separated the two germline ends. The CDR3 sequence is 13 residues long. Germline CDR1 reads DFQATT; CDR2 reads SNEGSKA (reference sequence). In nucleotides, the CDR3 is TGCAGTGCTAGAGAGTGGCAGGCAGAGACCCAGTACTTC. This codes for CSAREWQAETQYF.

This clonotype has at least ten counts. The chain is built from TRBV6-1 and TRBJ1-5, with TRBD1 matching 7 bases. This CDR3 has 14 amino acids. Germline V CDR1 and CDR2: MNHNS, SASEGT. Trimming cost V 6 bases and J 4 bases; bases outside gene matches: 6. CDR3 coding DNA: TGTGCCAGCAGGCCCGGGACAGTAAATCAGCCCCAGCATTTT. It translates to CASRPGTVNQPQHF.

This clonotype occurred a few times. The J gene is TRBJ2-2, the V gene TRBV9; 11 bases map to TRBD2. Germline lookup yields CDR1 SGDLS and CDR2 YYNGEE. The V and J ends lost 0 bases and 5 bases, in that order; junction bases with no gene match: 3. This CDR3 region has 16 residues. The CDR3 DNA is TGTGCCAGCAGCGTAGGTGCTAGCGGGGGGACCGGGGAGCTGTTTTTT. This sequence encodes CASSVGASGGTGELFF. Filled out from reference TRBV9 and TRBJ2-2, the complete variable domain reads DSGVTQTPKHLITATGQRVTLRCSPRSGDLSVYWYQQSLDQGLQFLIQYYNGEERAKGNILERFSAQQFPDLHSELNLSSLELGDSALYFCASSVGASGGTGELFFGEGSRLTVL.

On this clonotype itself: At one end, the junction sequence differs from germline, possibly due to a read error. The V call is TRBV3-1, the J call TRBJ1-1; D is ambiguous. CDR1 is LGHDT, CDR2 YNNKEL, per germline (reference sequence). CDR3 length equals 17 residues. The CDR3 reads CAGSQVFHKAGNTEAFF. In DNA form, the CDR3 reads TGTGCCGGCAGCCAAGTCTTCCACAAAGCGGGGAACACTGAAGCTTTCTTT.

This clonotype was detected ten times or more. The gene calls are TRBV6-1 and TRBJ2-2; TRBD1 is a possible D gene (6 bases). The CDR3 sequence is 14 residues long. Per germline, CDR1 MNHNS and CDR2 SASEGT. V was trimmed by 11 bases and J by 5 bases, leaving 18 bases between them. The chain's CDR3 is CALQGSGATGELFF. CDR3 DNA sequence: TGTGCCCTACAGGGCTCCGGGGCGACCGGGGAGCTGTTTTTT.

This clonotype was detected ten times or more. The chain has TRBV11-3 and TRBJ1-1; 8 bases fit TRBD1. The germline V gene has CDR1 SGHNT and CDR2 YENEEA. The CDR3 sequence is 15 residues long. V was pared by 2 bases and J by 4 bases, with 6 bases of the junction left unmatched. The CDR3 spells CASSLRGDRGTEAFF. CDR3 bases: TGTGCCAGCAGCTTACGTGGAGACAGGGGCACTGAAGCTTTCTTT.

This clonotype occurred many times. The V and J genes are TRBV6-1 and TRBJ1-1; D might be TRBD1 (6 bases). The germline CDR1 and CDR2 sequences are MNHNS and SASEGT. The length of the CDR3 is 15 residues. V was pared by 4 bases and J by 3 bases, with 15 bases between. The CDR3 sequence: CASSVGGTGDTEAFF. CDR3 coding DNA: TGTGCCAGCAGTGTAGGGGGGACCGGAGACACTGAAGCTTTCTTT.

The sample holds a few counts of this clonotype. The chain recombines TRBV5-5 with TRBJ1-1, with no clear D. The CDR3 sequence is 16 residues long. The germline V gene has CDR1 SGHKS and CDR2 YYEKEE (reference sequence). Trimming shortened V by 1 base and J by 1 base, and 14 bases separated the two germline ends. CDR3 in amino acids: CASSLMVNSANTEAFF. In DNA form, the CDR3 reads TGTGCCAGCAGCTTGATGGTGAACAGCGCGAACACTGAAGCTTTCTTT.

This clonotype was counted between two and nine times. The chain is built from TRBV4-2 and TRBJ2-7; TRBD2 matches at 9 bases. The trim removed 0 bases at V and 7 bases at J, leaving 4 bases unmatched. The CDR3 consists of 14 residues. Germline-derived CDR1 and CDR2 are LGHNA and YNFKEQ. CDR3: CASSQEGLAGEQYF. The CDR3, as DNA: TGTGCCAGCAGCCAAGAAGGGCTAGCGGGGGAGCAGTACTTC.

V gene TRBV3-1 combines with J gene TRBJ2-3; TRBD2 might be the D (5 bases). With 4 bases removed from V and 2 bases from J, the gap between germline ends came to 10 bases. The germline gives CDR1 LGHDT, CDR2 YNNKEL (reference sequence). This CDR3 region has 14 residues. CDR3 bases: TGTGCCAGCAGCCCCTCGGGAAACACAGATACGCAGTATTTT. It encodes CASSPSGNTDTQYF.

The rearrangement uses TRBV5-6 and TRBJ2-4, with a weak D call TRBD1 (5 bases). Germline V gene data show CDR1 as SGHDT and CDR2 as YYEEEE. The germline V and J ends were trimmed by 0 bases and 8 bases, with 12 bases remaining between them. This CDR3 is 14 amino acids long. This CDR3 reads CASSLGQGIYIQYF. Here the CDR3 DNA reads TGTGCCAGCAGCTTGGGGCAGGGAATCTACATTCAGTACTTC.

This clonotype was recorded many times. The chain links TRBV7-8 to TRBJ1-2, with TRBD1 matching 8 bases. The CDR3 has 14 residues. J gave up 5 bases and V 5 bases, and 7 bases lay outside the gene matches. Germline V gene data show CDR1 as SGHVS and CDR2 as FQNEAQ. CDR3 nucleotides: TGTGCCAGCAGCCAAAGACAGGGGTGGTATGGCTACACCTTC. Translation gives CASSQRQGWYGYTF.

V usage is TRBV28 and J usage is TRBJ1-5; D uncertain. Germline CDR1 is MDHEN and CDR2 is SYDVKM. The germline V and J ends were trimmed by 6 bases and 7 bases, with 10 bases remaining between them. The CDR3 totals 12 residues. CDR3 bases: TGTGCCAGCAGGGAGGAGTCGCAGCCCCAGCATTTT. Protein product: CASREESQPQHF.

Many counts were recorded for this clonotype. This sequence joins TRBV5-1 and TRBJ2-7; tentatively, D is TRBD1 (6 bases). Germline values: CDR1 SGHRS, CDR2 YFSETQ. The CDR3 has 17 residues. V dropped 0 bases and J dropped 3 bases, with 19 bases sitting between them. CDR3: CASSLAGARGIYYEQYF. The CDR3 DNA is TGCGCCAGCAGCTTGGCAGGGGCCCGGGGAATCTACTACGAGCAGTACTTC. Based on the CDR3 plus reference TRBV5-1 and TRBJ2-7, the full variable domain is KAGVTQTPRYLIKTRGQQVTLSCSPISGHRSVSWYQQTPGQGLQFLFEYFSETQRNKGNFPGRFSGRQFSNSRSEMNVSTLELGDSALYLCASSLAGARGIYYEQYFGPGTRLTVT.

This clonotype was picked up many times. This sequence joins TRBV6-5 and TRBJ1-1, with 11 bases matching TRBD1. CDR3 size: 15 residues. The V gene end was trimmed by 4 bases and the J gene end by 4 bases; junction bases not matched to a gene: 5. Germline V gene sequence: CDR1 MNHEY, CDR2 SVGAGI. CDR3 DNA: TGTGCCAGCAGTTGGGGGACAGGGGGTCGCACTGAAGCTTTCTTT. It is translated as CASSWGTGGRTEAFF.

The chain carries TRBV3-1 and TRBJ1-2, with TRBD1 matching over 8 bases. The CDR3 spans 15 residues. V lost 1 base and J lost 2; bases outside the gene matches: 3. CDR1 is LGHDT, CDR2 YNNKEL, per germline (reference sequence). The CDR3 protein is CASSQGTGLNYGYTF. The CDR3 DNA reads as TGTGCCAGCAGCCAAGGGACAGGGTTAAACTATGGCTACACCTTC.

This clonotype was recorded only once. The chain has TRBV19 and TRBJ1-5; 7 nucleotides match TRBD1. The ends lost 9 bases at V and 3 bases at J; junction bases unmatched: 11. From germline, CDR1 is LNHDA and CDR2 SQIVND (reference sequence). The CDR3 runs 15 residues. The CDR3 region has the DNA TGTGCCAGCAATGACAGGGCGACTATCAATCAGCCCCAGCATTTT. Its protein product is CASNDRATINQPQHF.

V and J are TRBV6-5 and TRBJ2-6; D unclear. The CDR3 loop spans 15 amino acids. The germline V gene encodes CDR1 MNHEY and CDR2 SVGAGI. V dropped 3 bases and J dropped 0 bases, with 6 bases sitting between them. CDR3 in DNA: TGTGCCAGCAGTTATTCCTTCTCTGGGGCCAACGTCCTGACTTTC. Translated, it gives CASSYSFSGANVLTF.

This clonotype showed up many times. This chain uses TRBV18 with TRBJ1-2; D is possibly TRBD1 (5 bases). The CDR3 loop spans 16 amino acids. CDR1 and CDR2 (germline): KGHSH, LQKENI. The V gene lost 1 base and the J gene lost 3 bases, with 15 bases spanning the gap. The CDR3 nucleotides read TGTGCCAGCTCACCACGAATGACAGCGGGCGACTATGGCTACACCTTC. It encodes CASSPRMTAGDYGYTF. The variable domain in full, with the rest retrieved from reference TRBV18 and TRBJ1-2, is NAGVMQNPRHLVRRRGQEARLRCSPMKGHSHVYWYRQLPEEGLKFMVYLQKENIIDESGMPKERFSAEFPKEGPSILRIQQVVRGDSAAYFCASSPRMTAGDYGYTFGSGTRLTVV.

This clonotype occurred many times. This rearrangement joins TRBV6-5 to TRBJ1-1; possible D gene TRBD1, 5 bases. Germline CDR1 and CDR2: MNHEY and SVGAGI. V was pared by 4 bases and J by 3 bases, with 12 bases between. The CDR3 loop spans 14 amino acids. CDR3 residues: CASSWTVGDTEAFF. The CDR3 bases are TGTGCCAGCAGTTGGACGGTGGGGGACACTGAAGCTTTCTTT.

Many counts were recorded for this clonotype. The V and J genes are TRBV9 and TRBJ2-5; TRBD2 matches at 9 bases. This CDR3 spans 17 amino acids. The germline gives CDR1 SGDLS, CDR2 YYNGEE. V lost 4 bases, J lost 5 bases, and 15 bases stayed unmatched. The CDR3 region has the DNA TGTGCCAGCAGCCCACCTTTTGGTAGCGGGGGTTTTGAGACCCAGTACTTC. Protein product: CASSPPFGSGGFETQYF.

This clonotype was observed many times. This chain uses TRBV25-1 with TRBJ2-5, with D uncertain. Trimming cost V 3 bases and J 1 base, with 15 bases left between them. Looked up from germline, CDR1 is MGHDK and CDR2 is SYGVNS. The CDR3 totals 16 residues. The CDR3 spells CASSDVNKGFQETQYF. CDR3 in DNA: TGTGCCAGCAGTGACGTCAACAAAGGGTTCCAAGAGACCCAGTACTTC.

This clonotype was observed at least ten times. CDR3 in amino acids: CSASREGGPLDYYGYTF. The CDR3 coding sequence is TGCAGTGCTAGTCGAGAGGGGGGTCCCCTTGATTACTATGGCTACACCTTC. The rearrangement links TRBV20-1 to TRBJ1-2, with D possibly being TRBD1 (6 bases). V was cut by 3 bases and J by 3 bases, with 23 bases left in between. Germline V gene sequence: CDR1 DFQATT, CDR2 SNEGSKA (reference sequence). CDR3 size: 17 residues.

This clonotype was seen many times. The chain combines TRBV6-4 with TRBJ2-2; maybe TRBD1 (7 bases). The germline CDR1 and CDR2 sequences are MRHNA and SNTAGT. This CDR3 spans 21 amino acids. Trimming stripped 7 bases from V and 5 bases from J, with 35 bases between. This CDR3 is CASNKRGGTETRAARTGELFF. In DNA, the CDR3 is TGTGCCAGCAACAAAAGGGGCGGGACAGAGACCCGTGCCGCGAGAACCGGGGAGCTGTTTTTT.

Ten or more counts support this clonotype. The DNA for the CDR3 is TGCAGTGTCAGAAGGTTCAGAGGCTACACCTTC. Protein product: CSVRRFRGYTF. The rearrangement links TRBV20-1 to TRBJ1-2, with D hard to call. Trimming pared 7 bases from V and 8 bases from J, leaving 14 bases between. Germline CDR1 reads DFQATT; CDR2 reads SNEGSKA (reference sequence). This CDR3 contains 11 residues.

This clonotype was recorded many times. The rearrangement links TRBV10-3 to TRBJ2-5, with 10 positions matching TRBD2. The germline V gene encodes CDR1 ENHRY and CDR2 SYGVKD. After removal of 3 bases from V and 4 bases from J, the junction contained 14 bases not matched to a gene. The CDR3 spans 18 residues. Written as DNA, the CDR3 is TGTGCCATCAGTGATTTTCTTACTAGCGGGGAGAAGGGAGAGACCCAGTACTTC. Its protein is CAISDFLTSGEKGETQYF.

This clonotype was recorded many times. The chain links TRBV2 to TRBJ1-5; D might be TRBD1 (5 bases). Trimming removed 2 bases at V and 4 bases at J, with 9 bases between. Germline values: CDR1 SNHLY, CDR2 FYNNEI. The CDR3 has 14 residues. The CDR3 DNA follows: TGTGCCAGCAGTGAATATCGGGGGAATCAGCCCCAGCATTTT. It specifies CASSEYRGNQPQHF.

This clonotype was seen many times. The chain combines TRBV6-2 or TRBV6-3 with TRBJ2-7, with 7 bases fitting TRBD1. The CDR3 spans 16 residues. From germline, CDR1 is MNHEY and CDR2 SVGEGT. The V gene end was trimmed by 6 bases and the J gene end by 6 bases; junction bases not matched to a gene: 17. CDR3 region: CASSHGRGKDRLEQYF. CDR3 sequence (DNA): TGTGCCAGCAGCCATGGCAGGGGGAAGGATCGGCTCGAGCAGTACTTC.

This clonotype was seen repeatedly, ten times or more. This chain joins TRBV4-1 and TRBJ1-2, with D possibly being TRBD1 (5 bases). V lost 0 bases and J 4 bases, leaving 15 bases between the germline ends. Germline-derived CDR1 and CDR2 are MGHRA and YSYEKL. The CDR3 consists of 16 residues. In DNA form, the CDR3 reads TGCGCCAGCAGCCAAGATTATTGGGACGGAGCCTATGGCTACACCTTC. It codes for CASSQDYWDGAYGYTF.

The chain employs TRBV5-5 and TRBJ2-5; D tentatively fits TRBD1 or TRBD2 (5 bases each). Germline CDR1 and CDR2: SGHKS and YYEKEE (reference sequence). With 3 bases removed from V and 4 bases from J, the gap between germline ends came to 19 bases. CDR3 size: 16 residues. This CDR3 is CASSSFGGPRGETQYF. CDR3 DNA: TGTGCCAGCAGCTCTTTCGGAGGACCTAGGGGAGAGACCCAGTACTTC.